The rows below give T cell receptor beta chains drawn from one sample of a study of blood T cell repertoires in COVID-19. Libraries were prepared by immunoSEQ multiplex PCR; TCRdb keeps only in-frame clonotypes and omits some of them. The sample has 50,000 to 65,000 clones, approximately 90% seen once. The source material was peripheral blood. Receptors were obtained from a man between 45 and 60 years old with acute or convalescent COVID-19. CDR3s include the opening cysteine and the closing phenylalanine or tryptophan. Each record gives: D gene, V gene, clone size, J gene, CDR3 protein, CDR3 DNA. D genes are given only for firm matches. Some rows have no size entry. The others give once, few or many, or a class for an expanded clone.

>NA|TRBV6-5|NA|TRBJ2-7
CASNLAQGPYEQYF
TGTGCCAGCAACCTGGCCCAGGGGCCCTACGAGCAGTACTTC
>TRBD1|TRBV5-1|NA|TRBJ1-1
CASKDGTGWGIMNTEAFF
TGCGCCAGCAAAGACGGGACAGGGTGGGGAATCATGAACACTGAAGCTTTCTTT
>TRBD2|TRBV30|NA|TRBJ2-1
CAQQAGGSDEQFF
TGTGCCCAACAAGCGGGGGGGAGCGATGAGCAGTTCTTC
>TRBD2|TRBV4-1|NA|TRBJ2-3
CASSQDASGGPVTDTQYF
TGCGCCAGCAGCCAAGATGCTAGCGGGGGGCCGGTCACAGATACGCAGTATTTT
>NA|TRBV11-2|NA|TRBJ1-6
CASSPAPRGRNSPLHF
TGTGCCAGCAGCCCAGCCCCACGGGGTAGAAATTCACCCCTCCACTTT
>NA|TRBV6-6|NA|TRBJ1-5
CASSPRQVFSNQPQHF
TGTGCCAGCAGCCCAAGACAGGTCTTTAGCAATCAGCCCCAGCATTTT
>NA|TRBV19|NA|TRBJ1-5
CASSGASGSNQPQHF
TGTGCCAGTAGTGGGGCTTCCGGGAGCAATCAGCCCCAGCATTTT
>TRBD1|TRBV4-1|once|TRBJ1-1
CASSRGQGKDTEAFF
TGCGCCAGCAGCCGCGGACAGGGTAAGGACACTGAAGCTTTCTTT
>NA|TRBV5-8|NA|TRBJ1-4
CASSFTGEMIWSDEKLFF
TGTGCCAGCAGCTTTACAGGTGAAATGATTTGGTCAGATGAAAAACTGTTTTTT
>TRBD1|TRBV24-1|NA|TRBJ1-5
CATSDRNDRGHQPQHF
TGTGCCACCAGTGACCGAAACGACAGGGGGCATCAGCCCCAGCATTTT
>TRBD2|TRBV4-2|NA|TRBJ2-7
CASSQVSGESYEQYF
TGTGCCAGCAGCCAAGTAAGCGGGGAGTCCTACGAGCAGTACTTC
>TRBD1|TRBV5-1|NA|TRBJ1-2
CASSLDRTGANYGYTF
TGCGCCAGCAGCTTGGACAGGACAGGTGCAAACTATGGCTACACCTTC
>NA|TRBV7-3|NA|TRBJ2-1
CASSHGGPNEQFF
TGTGCCAGCAGCCACGGAGGGCCGAATGAGCAGTTCTTC
>NA|TRBV6-5|NA|TRBJ1-1
CASSYGHRDTEAFF
TGTGCCAGCAGTTACGGACATAGGGACACTGAAGCTTTCTTT
>TRBD2|TRBV5-1|NA|TRBJ2-3
CASSFLGGGTDTQYF
TGCGCCAGCAGCTTCCTTGGGGGGGGCACAGATACGCAGTATTTT
>TRBD1|TRBV9|NA|TRBJ1-2
CASSVEDRGYGYTF
TGTGCCAGCAGCGTAGAGGACAGGGGCTATGGCTACACCTTC
>NA|TRBV7-3|NA|TRBJ2-2
CASSLAGNTGELFF
TGTGCCAGCAGCTTAGCGGGGAACACCGGGGAGCTGTTTTTT
>NA|TRBV28|NA|TRBJ2-2
CASSLFGLLLTGELFF
TGTGCCAGCAGTTTATTTGGGTTACTACTCACCGGGGAGCTGTTTTTT
>TRBD1|TRBV24-1|NA|TRBJ2-2
CATSPRHPGQGAPGELFF
TGTGCCACCAGTCCGCGCCACCCGGGACAGGGCGCACCCGGGGAGCTGTTTTTT
>NA|TRBV6-5|NA|TRBJ2-7
CASSYVLLNRAYEQYF
TGTGCCAGCAGTTACGTTCTCTTGAACCGGGCCTACGAGCAGTACTTC
>NA|TRBV29-1|NA|TRBJ2-7
CSANIPHEQYF
TGCAGCGCTAATATTCCCCACGAGCAGTACTTC
>NA|TRBV6-2/TRBV6-3|NA|TRBJ1-5
CASSYGSGAQPQHF
TGTGCCAGCAGTTACGGATCTGGGGCTCAGCCCCAGCATTTT
>TRBD1|TRBV5-1|NA|TRBJ1-6
CASKSGQGLYSPLHF
TGCGCCAGCAAGTCAGGACAGGGCCTCTATTCACCCCTCCACTTT
>TRBD1|TRBV19|NA|TRBJ2-3
CASSPRRGQGVEGTDTQYF
TGTGCCAGTAGTCCCCGAAGGGGACAGGGAGTTGAGGGCACAGATACGCAGTATTTT
>TRBD1|TRBV5-1|NA|TRBJ2-1
CASSSDPGTGGNEQFF
TGCGCCAGCAGCTCGGACCCCGGGACAGGGGGAAATGAGCAGTTCTTC
>TRBD2|TRBV4-2|NA|TRBJ2-5
CASSQRGAVETQYF
TGTGCCAGCAGCCAGCGGGGGGCCGTGGAGACCCAGTACTTC
>TRBD1|TRBV2|NA|TRBJ2-7
CASSQGVGEQYF
TGTGCCAGCAGTCAGGGGGTAGGCGAGCAGTACTTC
>NA|TRBV15|NA|TRBJ1-2
CATSRDRGAWGYTF
TGTGCCACCAGCAGAGATCGGGGAGCGTGGGGCTACACCTTC
>NA|TRBV10-2|NA|TRBJ2-1
CASSDLSQSPYNEQFF
TGCGCCAGCAGTGATTTAAGCCAATCCCCCTACAATGAGCAGTTCTTC